Listed below are T cell receptor beta chains from one sample, sequenced in a study of radiotherapy plus CTLA-4 blockade in lung cancer. Clones were read by immunoSEQ multiplex PCR, and TCRdb kept only the in-frame ones, dropping some. The sample yields 70,000 to 95,000 clones, about four fifths seen once. This material consisted of peripheral blood, taken from a patient treated with radiotherapy plus ipilimumab. The source is a human donor with non-small cell lung cancer that progressed on radiotherapy plus ipilimumab. Each CDR3 is given with its conserved first and last residue. A D gene is named only where the DNA matches it firmly. Where a row states a size, it is once, few, many or the class of an expanded clone; other rows omit it.

>TRBV7-8|TRBJ2-5|-|-
TGTGCCAGCAGCTTAGCTCATGGAGAGACCCAGTACTTC
CASSLAHGETQYF
>TRBV6-5|TRBJ1-2|-|-
TGTGCCAGCAGTTACTCGGAGCCCTCGGTCTATGGCTACACCTTC
CASSYSEPSVYGYTF
>TRBV29-1|TRBJ1-2|TRBD1|few
TGCAGCGTTGAAGATCCGGACAGGGGGTATGGCTACACCTTC
CSVEDPDRGYGYTF
>TRBV7-9|TRBJ1-4|-|-
TGTGCCAGCAGCTCCGGGCAGGGGAACGAAAAACTGTTTTTT
CASSSGQGNEKLFF
>TRBV9|TRBJ2-1|TRBD2|-
TGTGCCAGCGGGCGGGAGGGGCACAATGAGCAGTTCTTC
CASGREGHNEQFF
>TRBV30|TRBJ1-4|TRBD1|few
TGTGCCTGGGGAACAGGGGACCTTAATGAAAAACTGTTTTTT
CAWGTGDLNEKLFF
>TRBV15|TRBJ2-3|-|-
TGTGCCACCAGCAGAGATTTTGGCACAGATACGCAGTATTTT
CATSRDFGTDTQYF
>TRBV2|TRBJ1-1|-|once
TGTGCCAGCAGTGACCCGGGACACGGGCTGGTAGTCTCCATGAACACTGAAGCTTTCTTT
CASSDPGHGLVVSMNTEAFF
>TRBV5-1|TRBJ1-1|-|-
TGCGCCAGCAGCCTACAAACGGGGGGCACTGAAGCTTTCTTT
CASSLQTGGTEAFF
>TRBV10-3|TRBJ1-2|-|-
TGTGCCATCAAGGGGCAGGGAACTAACTATGGCTACACCTTC
CAIKGQGTNYGYTF
>TRBV11-2|TRBJ1-6|TRBD1|-
TGTGCCAGCAGCCAGGGGACAGGGCAGAATTCACCCCTCCACTTT
CASSQGTGQNSPLHF
>TRBV7-8|TRBJ1-6|-|few
TGTGCCAGCAGCCTAAGGGACTCCCGCTCCTATAATTCACCCCTCCACTTT
CASSLRDSRSYNSPLHF
>TRBV7-2|TRBJ2-5|TRBD2|-
TGTGCCAGCAGCTTAGGGCGGGGAGGGTCCTCTCAAGAGACCCAGTACTTC
CASSLGRGGSSQETQYF
>TRBV11-2|TRBJ2-1|TRBD2|-
TGTGCCAGCAGCTTATTGCGGGGGGGAAACAATGAGCAGTTCTTC
CASSLLRGGNNEQFF
>TRBV9|TRBJ2-3|-|-
TGTGCCAGCAGCGTATCACCCCGGAGCACAGATACGCAGTATTTT
CASSVSPRSTDTQYF
>TRBV6-1|TRBJ2-1|-|-
TGTGCCAGCAGTGAACCTAGCGAGCAGTTCTTC
CASSEPSEQFF
>TRBV6-6|TRBJ1-6|-|-
TGTGCCAGCAGCCCAGGGAGGGATAATTCACCCCTCCACTTT
CASSPGRDNSPLHF
>TRBV10-1|TRBJ2-7|-|-
TGCGCCAGCAGTGAGGAGAGGACACCCTACGAGCAGTACTTC
CASSEERTPYEQYF
>TRBV11-2|TRBJ2-7|-|-
TGTGCCAGCAGCACCTCCACGTACAGCGAGCAGTACTTC
CASSTSTYSEQYF
>TRBV2|TRBJ2-7|-|-
TGTGCCAGCAGTGAAGTCGGACAGAGCTACGAGCAGTACTTC
CASSEVGQSYEQYF
>TRBV20-1|TRBJ1-1|-|-
TGCAGTGCTAGGGGGTCGCCTGAAGCTTTCTTT
CSARGSPEAFF
>TRBV19|TRBJ2-1|TRBD2|-
TGTGCCAGTAGCTCACCCAGCGGGAGCTCCTACAATGAGCAGTTCTTC
CASSSPSGSSYNEQFF
>TRBV21-1|TRBJ1-4|-|-
TGTGCCAGCAGCAAAGGGACAGGGGCTGAAAAACTGTTTTTT
CASSKGTGAEKLFF
>TRBV6-5|TRBJ1-2|-|few
TGTGCCAGCAGTTACTCGGAAGATAGTGGCTACACCTTC
CASSYSEDSGYTF
>TRBV9|TRBJ2-3|-|once
TGTGCCAGCAGCGTAAACAGGGTTAGCACAGATACGCAGTATTTT
CASSVNRVSTDTQYF
>TRBV27|TRBJ2-3|-|-
TGTGCCAGCAGTTTAAGAGTTCGGGATACGCAGTATTTT
CASSLRVRDTQYF
>TRBV2|TRBJ1-2|-|-
TGTGCCAGCAGGGGCGGACAGTTCTATGGCTACACCTTC
CASRGGQFYGYTF
>TRBV5-1|TRBJ2-7|-|-
TGCGCCAGCAGCCAAGGCTCCTACGAGCAGTACTTC
CASSQGSYEQYF
>TRBV19|TRBJ1-2|-|-
TGTGCCAGTAGTACCCCACAGGGATCCTATGGCTACACCTTC
CASSTPQGSYGYTF
>TRBV9|TRBJ2-2|-|-
TGTGCCAGCAACGGAGGAGGGGCGGGCGGGGAGCTGTTTTTT
CASNGGGAGGELFF
>TRBV29-1|TRBJ2-5|-|-
TGCAGCGTTGAGGAGGGGTTGGAGACCCAGTACTTC
CSVEEGLETQYF
>TRBV14|TRBJ2-7|TRBD2|-
TGTGCCAGCAGCCAACCCGGACTAGGAGTGGGGGAGCAGTACTTC
CASSQPGLGVGEQYF
>TRBV28|TRBJ1-1|-|-
TGTGCCAGCAGTTCACACACTGAAGCTTTCTTT
CASSSHTEAFF
>TRBV9|TRBJ2-7|-|-
TGTGCCAGCAGCGTAACTGGGGTTAGAGACGAGCAGTACTTC
CASSVTGVRDEQYF
>TRBV14|TRBJ2-3|-|-
TGTGCCAGCAGCCAGGGGTACGCAGATACGCAGTATTTT
CASSQGYADTQYF
>TRBV5-4|TRBJ1-3|-|-
TGTGCCAGCAGCCGTCCGGGGCTGAAAGACACCATATATTTT
CASSRPGLKDTIYF
>TRBV4-3|TRBJ1-2|TRBD1|-
TGCGCCAGCAGCCAAGATCGACAGGGGAGCTATGGCTACACCTTC
CASSQDRQGSYGYTF
>TRBV25-1|TRBJ2-6|TRBD2|-
TGTGCCAGCAGTGAATCAGCGGGAGGTACCTCTGGGGCCAACGTCCTGACTTTC
CASSESAGGTSGANVLTF
>TRBV19|TRBJ1-2|-|-
TGTGCCAGTAGTATAGACCGACCCGGGACCTTTGGCTTGAACACCTTC
CASSIDRPGTFGLNTF
>TRBV4-3|TRBJ1-4|-|-
TGCGCCAGCAGCCAGGGACTAACAACTAATGAAAAACTGTTTTTT
CASSQGLTTNEKLFF
>TRBV5-4|TRBJ1-3|TRBD1|-
TGTGCCAGCAGCCCGACAGGGAACTACGGAAACACCATATATTTT
CASSPTGNYGNTIYF
>TRBV6-5|TRBJ1-6|TRBD1|-
TGTGCCAGCAGCCCGACAGGGAATTCACCCCTCCACTTT
CASSPTGNSPLHF
>TRBV18|TRBJ1-6|-|-
TGTGCCAGCTCACCTCAGAGCTCCTATAATTCACCCCTCCACTTT
CASSPQSSYNSPLHF
>TRBV5-4|TRBJ1-2|-|few
TGTGCCAGCAGCTTGGGGGGCGGGTTGTCTAACTATGGCTACACCTTC
CASSLGGGLSNYGYTF
>TRBV7-9|TRBJ1-4|TRBD1|once
TGTGCCAGCAGCATCTCGCCGACAGGGGAGCGAGATGAAAAACTGTTTTTT
CASSISPTGERDEKLFF
>TRBV5-4|TRBJ2-3|TRBD2|-
TGTGCCAGCAGCCCGGGACTAGGACGCACAGATACGCAGTATTTT
CASSPGLGRTDTQYF
>TRBV4-3|TRBJ2-1|-|-
TGCGCCAGCAGCCAATCAAGGAGCTCCTACAATGAGCAGTTCTTC
CASSQSRSSYNEQFF
>TRBV6-5|TRBJ2-7|-|-
TGTGCCAGCGCGTACCCAGCCAGTTACGAGCAGTACTTC
CASAYPASYEQYF